This T cell receptor (beta chain) was identified in a study of circulating and synovial CD4+ cells in juvenile arthritis. Study-wide findings and caveats: Deeper sequencing increased measured overlap with synovial clonotypes. Compared with bulk blood, circulating pathogenic-like lymphocytes shared substantially more CDR3 sequences with synovial T cells. Bulk blood CD4 samples held at least an order of magnitude more or fewer genomes than CPL.

For this clone: Its antigen is not known.

The method was immunoSEQ multiplex PCR; TCRdb's version includes in-frame clones alone and lacks a portion of them. The sample has 15,000 to 20,000 clones, around 91% seen once. CDR1 GTSNPN and CDR2 SVGIG come from the germline V gene (reference sequence). J lost 9 bases, V lost 1 base, and 12 bases had no gene match. CDR3 size: 16 residues. Sequencing was performed on CD4+ T cells from blood. The sequence derives from a human donor with juvenile idiopathic arthritis. The chain carries TRBV30 and TRBJ2-1; 10 nucleotides agree with TRBD1. In nucleotides, the CDR3 is TGTGCCTGGAGTGCTCCATTGGGACAGGGGAAGGGTGAGCAGTTCTTC. This sequence encodes CAWSAPLGQGKGEQFF.